The 8 T cell receptor beta chains listed next were all sequenced from one sample in a study of T cell repertoires in aging, cancer and after chemotherapy. A mixed TRB-A/B primer pool amplified rearranged TRB by multiplex touch-down PCR. TCRdb ran MiXCR on the multiplex PCR reads and lists one entry per CDR3 protein. The data show some 1,500 distinct CDR3 sequences, just over 20% seen once. TCR beta rearrangements were amplified from peripheral blood genomic DNA. The specimen was blood. These receptor sequences come from a human donor with a solid tumor.

V usage is TRBV11-3 and J usage is TRBJ1-1; D may be TRBD1 (5 bases). This CDR3 spans 13 amino acids. Germline V lookup: CDR1 SGHNT, CDR2 YENEEA. Trimming removed 9 bases from V and 1 base from J, with 12 bases in between. CDR3 in DNA: TGTGCCAGTGTTCTAACAGGGAACACTGAAGCTTTCTTT. Amino acids: CASVLTGNTEAFF.

This clonotype is labeled as medium-sized. The rearrangement uses TRBV4-3 and TRBJ1-4, with TRBD1 matching 11 bases. CDR3 size: 16 residues. Germline trimming cut 3 bases from V and 7 bases from J; bases unmatched to any gene: 7. Germline lookup yields CDR1 LGHNA and CDR2 YSLEER. As DNA, the CDR3 is TGCGCCAGCAGCCACTCGGGGGGGACAGGGGGTGAAAAACTGTTTTTT. It encodes CASSHSGGTGGEKLFF.

This clonotype is classed as medium-sized (0.01 to 0.1%). This sequence joins TRBV10-3 and TRBJ2-7, with D perhaps TRBD1 (6 bases). The CDR3 covers 15 residues. Per germline, CDR1 ENHRY and CDR2 SYGVKD. V gave up 5 bases and J gave up 7 bases, with 21 bases separating them. The CDR3 DNA reads TGTGCCATCAGTATGACGTCCGAGGGGGTTCGTGAGCAGTACGTC. Translating it yields CAISMTSEGVREQYV.

This clonotype is categorized as medium-sized. The CDR3 spells CASSQEVRGSYNEQFF. Written as DNA, the CDR3 is TGCGCCAGCAGCCAAGAGGTCAGGGGGTCCTACAATGAGCAGTTCTTC. The chain carries TRBV4-3 and TRBJ2-1, with 7 positions matching TRBD1. The CDR3 has 16 residues. V trimming: 0 bases; J trimming: 1 base; junction bases outside the gene matches: 3. Germline CDR1 reads LGHNA; CDR2 reads YSLEER.

This clonotype is deemed medium-sized. The rearrangement uses TRBV7-6 and TRBJ2-5; 7 bases match TRBD1. V shed 2 bases and J 5 bases; nucleotides not matched to a gene: 5. The CDR3 loop spans 14 amino acids. In germline, CDR1 is SGHVS, CDR2 FNYEAQ. CDR3: CASSLTGARETQYF. Here the CDR3 DNA reads TGTGCCAGCAGCTTAACAGGGGCTAGGGAGACCCAGTACTTC.

Remarks on this clonotype: One base away lies a much larger clone, so this may be a sequencing read error. The chain joins TRBV7-9 to TRBJ1-6; D ambiguous. This CDR3 contains 15 residues. V dropped 1 base and J dropped 9 bases, with 13 bases sitting between them. Germline CDR1 reads SEHNR; CDR2 reads FQNEAQ (reference sequence). The CDR3 sequence is CASSLGVDGISPLHF. The CDR3 region has the DNA TGTGCCAGCAGCTTAGGAGTGGACGGGATTTCACCCCTCCACTTT.

By share of the sample, this clonotype is medium-sized. The chain has TRBV24-1 and TRBJ2-5; D is unresolved. Germline CDR1 reads KGHDR; CDR2 reads SFDVKD. The CDR3 length is 11 residues. The V end lost 1 base, the J end lost 5 bases, and 1 base lay between the germline ends. CDR3 DNA sequence: TGTGCCACCAGTGATTTCGAGACCCAGTACTTC. It translates to CATSDFETQYF.

The chain employs TRBV5-1 and TRBJ1-1; D is possibly TRBD1 (6 bases). This CDR3 has 14 amino acids. V dropped 4 bases and J dropped 1 base, with 11 bases sitting between them. Germline lookup yields CDR1 SGHRS and CDR2 YFSETQ. The CDR3 sequence: CASSPGGRNTEAFF. In DNA form, the CDR3 reads TGCGCCAGCAGCCCGGGGGGCAGGAACACTGAAGCTTTCTTT.